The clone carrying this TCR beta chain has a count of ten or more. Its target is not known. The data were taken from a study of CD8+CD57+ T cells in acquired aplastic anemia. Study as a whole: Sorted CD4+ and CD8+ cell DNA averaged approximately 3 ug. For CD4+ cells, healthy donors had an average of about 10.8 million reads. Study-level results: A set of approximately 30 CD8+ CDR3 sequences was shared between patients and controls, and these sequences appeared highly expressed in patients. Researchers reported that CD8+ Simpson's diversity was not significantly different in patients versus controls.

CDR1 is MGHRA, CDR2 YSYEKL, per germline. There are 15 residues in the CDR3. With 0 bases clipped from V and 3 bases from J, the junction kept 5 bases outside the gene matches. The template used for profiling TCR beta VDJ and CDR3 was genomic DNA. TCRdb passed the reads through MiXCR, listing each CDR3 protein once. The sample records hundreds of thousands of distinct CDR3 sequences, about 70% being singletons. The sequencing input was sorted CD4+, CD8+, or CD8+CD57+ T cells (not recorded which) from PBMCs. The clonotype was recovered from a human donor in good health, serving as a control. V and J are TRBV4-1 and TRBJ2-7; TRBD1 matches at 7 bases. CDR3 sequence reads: CASSQERGLFYEQYF. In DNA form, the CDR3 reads TGCGCCAGCAGCCAAGAAAGGGGGCTTTTCTACGAGCAGTACTTC.